A selection of T cell receptor beta chains follows, all from one sample in a study of human T cells and chemical hapten exposure. TCRdb called the RACE reads again in MiXCR, with one record for every CDR3 protein. The sample lists a few hundred thousand distinct CDR3 sequences, more than 4.5% seen once, with about 2.2% in the top ten. Sequences were derived from whole blood, sampled in connection with sensitization to the hapten diphenylcyclopropenone (DPC). The receptor source for this set is a woman in her forties or fifties with alopecia areata. Some clones in this sample may be carry-over from other donors' samples. The CDR3 runs from the conserved cysteine through the conserved F or W. The order of the fields is J gene, clone size, V gene, D gene, CDR3 length, CDR3 DNA, CDR3 protein. The D gene is left open where the match is weak. The size of a clone is reported for some rows only, either as once, few or many, or as a class for expanded clones.

j_call: TRBJ1-1; clone_size: NA; v_call: TRBV3-1; d_call: TRBD1; cdr3_length: 16; cdr3_nt: TGTGCCAGCAGCCAAGCAGGGGGCAACGCGAACACTGAAGCTTTCTTT; cdr3_aa: CASSQAGGNANTEAFF
j_call: TRBJ1-2; clone_size: many; v_call: TRBV29-1; d_call: NA; cdr3_length: 12; cdr3_nt: TGCAGCGTTGGGTTTAAGGCCGGGGGCTACACCTTC; cdr3_aa: CSVGFKAGGYTF
j_call: TRBJ2-6; clone_size: many; v_call: TRBV5-1; d_call: NA; cdr3_length: 16; cdr3_nt: TGCGCCAGCAGCTTGGACATTAGCTCTGGGGCCAACGTCCTGACTTTC; cdr3_aa: CASSLDISSGANVLTF
j_call: TRBJ1-1; clone_size: NA; v_call: TRBV20-1; d_call: NA; cdr3_length: 13; cdr3_nt: TGCAGTGCTAGACCGACAAGGGGCGACGAAGCTTTCTTT; cdr3_aa: CSARPTRGDEAFF
j_call: TRBJ2-7; clone_size: NA; v_call: TRBV29-1; d_call: NA; cdr3_length: 12; cdr3_nt: TGCAGCGTTGATCACGGAACCTACGAGCAGTACTTC; cdr3_aa: CSVDHGTYEQYF
j_call: TRBJ1-4; clone_size: many; v_call: TRBV29-1; d_call: NA; cdr3_length: 12; cdr3_nt: TGCAGCGTCAGGAGGACTAATGAAAAACTGTTTTTT; cdr3_aa: CSVRRTNEKLFF
j_call: TRBJ2-7; clone_size: many; v_call: TRBV28; d_call: TRBD2; cdr3_length: 15; cdr3_nt: TGTGCCAGCAGTTTATCGGGGGGAGCGGGTTACGAGCAGTACTTC; cdr3_aa: CASSLSGGAGYEQYF
j_call: TRBJ2-6; clone_size: many; v_call: TRBV29-1; d_call: TRBD1; cdr3_length: 14; cdr3_nt: TGCAGCACAGACAGGGTGGAAGGGGCCAACGTCCTGACTTTC; cdr3_aa: CSTDRVEGANVLTF
j_call: TRBJ2-6; clone_size: many; v_call: TRBV24-1; d_call: NA; cdr3_length: 14; cdr3_nt: TGTGCCACCAGTGATTCCCGCTGGGCCAACGTCCTGACTTTC; cdr3_aa: CATSDSRWANVLTF
j_call: TRBJ2-5; clone_size: many; v_call: TRBV7-2; d_call: TRBD2; cdr3_length: 15; cdr3_nt: TGTGCCAGCAGCTTAGCTAGCGGGGTTCAAGAGACCCAGTACTTC; cdr3_aa: CASSLASGVQETQYF
j_call: TRBJ2-7; clone_size: many; v_call: TRBV20-1; d_call: TRBD1; cdr3_length: 11; cdr3_nt: TGCAGTGCGGGACAGGTGGCCGAGCAGTACTTC; cdr3_aa: CSAGQVAEQYF